In this sample, the clone carrying this T cell receptor (beta chain) turned up a few times. The antigen is undetermined. Regarding treatment: approximately nine-day PBMC culture with coronavirus spike peptide pools or control peptides (ViraFEST assay). ViraFEST grew antigen-specific T cells using peptide pools, then sequenced TCRs. This record comes from a study of vaccination and CD4 T cells after COVID-19. Study-wide background: Stimulation of the cells used overlapping spike peptide pools from SARS-CoV-2 and from the common cold coronaviruses HCoV-NL63, HCoV-OC43 and HCoV-229E. Treatment of control cultures consisted of a CEFX pool, an HIV-1 Nef pool, or no peptide.

The Oncomine TCR Beta short-read assay was applied to DNA of cultured CD4+ T cells. Investigators obtained genomic DNA by extraction from cultured CD4+ T cells. TCRdb used MiXCR to reprocess the PCR reads, holding one entry per CDR3 protein. Here the sample spans 14,000 to 15,000 distinct CDR3 sequences, roughly four fifths being singletons. Germline CDR1 is MNHEY and CDR2 is SVGEGT. V was pared by 6 bases and J by 2 bases, with 9 bases of the junction left unmatched. The CDR3 extends over 16 amino acids. This chain uses TRBV6-2 or TRBV6-3 with TRBJ2-1; TRBD2 matches at 8 bases. The TCR sequence derives from a human donor who had recovered from COVID-19. The specimen sequenced was CD4+ T cells from blood, cultured in vitro. CDR3 region: CASRAPGLVAYNEQFF. CDR3 nucleotide sequence: TGTGCCAGCAGAGCACCGGGACTAGTGGCCTACAATGAGCAGTTCTTC.